These T cell receptor beta chains were read from a single sample in a study of CD8 T cells in ankylosing spondylitis. TCRdb reprocessed the 5' RACE reads via MiXCR and lists one record per CDR3 protein. The sample carries just over 350,000 distinct CDR3 sequences, 20% recorded once. The sequenced sample was blood, either unsorted or a sorted T cell fraction (not recorded which). The source of these receptors is a male donor with ankylosing spondylitis or in good health (not recorded which). CDR3s include the opening cysteine and the closing phenylalanine or tryptophan. The D gene is left open where the match is weak. Clone size is not always given. Where it is, it says once, few, many or a class for expanded clones.

V gene	clone size	D gene	J gene	CDR3 protein	CDR3 DNA
TRBV12-3/TRBV12-4	many	NA	TRBJ2-7	CASSFGVDEQYF	TGTGCCAGCAGTTTCGGGGTGGACGAGCAGTACTTC
TRBV1	few	NA	TRBJ2-1	CTSSPGGGCNEQFF	TGCACCAGCAGCCCGGGGGGAGGTTGTAATGAGCAGTTCTTC
TRBV30	NA	NA	TRBJ2-7	CAWSVPLPRDIEPYEQYF	TGTGCCTGGAGTGTCCCTTTACCACGGGACATCGAGCCGTACGAGCAGTACTTC
TRBV13	NA	TRBD2	TRBJ2-7	CASSLAAGGGEQYF	TGTGCCAGCAGCCTTGCAGCGGGGGGCGGCGAGCAGTACTTC
TRBV20-1	NA	TRBD2	TRBJ2-1	CSARGASGGPVEFF	TGCAGTGCCCGCGGGGCTAGCGGGGGCCCCGTAGAGTTCTTC
TRBV20-1	NA	NA	TRBJ2-3	CSAWEAQTDTQYF	TGCAGTGCTTGGGAGGCCCAGACAGATACGCAGTATTTT
TRBV9	NA	TRBD2	TRBJ2-3	CASSVISSGSTDTQYF	TGTGCCAGCAGCGTAATATCTAGCGGGAGCACAGATACGCAGTATTTT
TRBV12-3/TRBV12-4	few	TRBD2	TRBJ2-3	CASSSTSADTQYF	TGTGCCAGCAGTTCGACTAGCGCGGATACGCAGTATTTT
TRBV28	NA	TRBD1	TRBJ2-2	CASSFTRGPTGELFF	TGTGCCAGCAGTTTTACCAGGGGGCCCACCGGGGAGCTGTTTTTT
TRBV5-1	many	NA	TRBJ2-4	CASSLDLAKNIQYF	TGCGCCAGCAGCTTGGACCTAGCCAAAAACATTCAGTACTTC
TRBV7-6	few	NA	TRBJ1-1	CASSLYGGGTEAFF	TGTGCCAGCAGCTTATACGGGGGCGGGACTGAAGCTTTCTTT
TRBV12-3/TRBV12-4	NA	NA	TRBJ2-7	CASRTGPSYEQYF	TGTGCCAGCAGAACAGGACCCTCCTACGAGCAGTACTTC
TRBV12-3/TRBV12-4	few	TRBD2	TRBJ2-1	CASSFGGGRDEQFF	TGTGCCAGCAGTTTCGGGGGGGGGCGGGATGAGCAGTTCTTC
TRBV5-1	NA	TRBD2	TRBJ2-5	CASSLDSASGGALRETQYF	TGCGCCAGCAGCTTGGATTCGGCTAGCGGGGGGGCGCTTCGAGAGACCCAGTACTTC
TRBV30	NA	NA	TRBJ2-5	CAWSVMDNQETQYF	TGTGCCTGGAGTGTCATGGACAACCAAGAGACCCAGTACTTC
TRBV12-3/TRBV12-4	NA	NA	TRBJ1-1	CASSLHQNTEAFF	TGTGCCAGCAGCCTACACCAGAACACTGAAGCTTTCTTT
TRBV5-6	NA	NA	TRBJ2-5	CASSEKHRAGETQYF	TGTGCCAGCAGCGAAAAACACCGGGCCGGGGAGACCCAGTACTTC
TRBV5-5	NA	NA	TRBJ2-5	CASSLEWKFQETQYF	TGTGCCAGCAGCTTGGAATGGAAGTTTCAAGAGACCCAGTACTTC
TRBV7-8	few	NA	TRBJ2-3	CASLDSFNVDTQYF	TGTGCCAGTCTGGACAGTTTTAATGTCGATACGCAGTATTTT
TRBV5-6	few	NA	TRBJ2-5	CASSSYSGFLGQETQYF	TGTGCCAGCAGCTCTTACTCAGGGTTCCTGGGCCAAGAGACCCAGTACTTC
TRBV20-1	NA	NA	TRBJ2-7	CSARALQGLRAYEQYF	TGCAGTGCTAGAGCCCTACAGGGACTTCGGGCCTACGAGCAGTACTTC
TRBV12-3/TRBV12-4	NA	NA	TRBJ2-2	CASSFTNSNTGELFF	TGTGCCAGCAGTTTTACAAACTCGAACACCGGGGAGCTGTTTTTT
TRBV20-1	many	NA	TRBJ2-7	CSASASGIGYEQYF	TGCAGTGCTAGTGCCTCCGGGATAGGATACGAGCAGTACTTC
TRBV12-3/TRBV12-4	many	NA	TRBJ2-3	CASSQTLKTSTDTQYF	TGTGCCAGCAGCCAGACCCTTAAAACTAGCACAGATACGCAGTATTTT
TRBV2	NA	NA	TRBJ2-7	CASSEGFHEQYF	TGTGCCAGCAGTGAAGGCTTTCACGAGCAGTACTTC
TRBV7-2	few	TRBD1	TRBJ2-1	CASSLDQGAREQFF	TGTGCCAGCAGCTTGGACCAGGGGGCGCGAGAGCAGTTCTTC
TRBV27	NA	NA	TRBJ2-1	CASTRDLSYNEQFF	TGTGCCAGCACCCGGGACCTCTCCTACAATGAGCAGTTCTTC
TRBV24-1	NA	TRBD1	TRBJ2-7	CATSDFSGTGGSGEQYF	TGTGCCACCAGTGATTTTTCCGGGACAGGGGGTTCGGGCGAGCAGTACTTC
TRBV27	NA	TRBD2	TRBJ2-5	CASSGGGWGTQYF	TGTGCCAGCAGCGGGGGGGGGTGGGGGACCCAGTACTTC
TRBV10-3	few	TRBD1	TRBJ1-1	CAISEGTGGYTEAFF	TGTGCCATCAGTGAGGGGACAGGCGGGTACACTGAAGCTTTCTTT
TRBV2	few	NA	TRBJ2-7	CASRPEPRVNEQYF	TGTGCCAGCAGGCCCGAGCCCCGGGTCAACGAGCAGTACTTC
TRBV28	NA	TRBD2	TRBJ2-1	CASSYPSARGGGEQFF	TGTGCCAGCAGCTATCCCTCCGCCCGGGGGGGCGGTGAGCAGTTCTTC
TRBV29-1	few	NA	TRBJ1-1	CSVPRGPGAFF	TGCAGCGTCCCGCGGGGGCCCGGGGCTTTCTTT
TRBV4-1	few	NA	TRBJ2-7	CASSQAMTAYEQYF	TGCGCCAGCAGCCAAGCAATGACAGCCTACGAGCAGTACTTC
TRBV9	NA	NA	TRBJ2-5	CASQGREETQYF	TGTGCCAGCCAAGGCAGGGAAGAGACCCAGTACTTC
TRBV29-1	NA	NA	TRBJ2-3	CSVVLSTDTQYF	TGCAGCGTTGTCCTTAGCACAGATACGCAGTATTTT
TRBV2	NA	TRBD2	TRBJ2-3	CASRGEGLAALTDTQYF	TGTGCCAGCAGAGGGGAGGGACTAGCGGCCCTCACAGATACGCAGTATTTT
TRBV15	once	NA	TRBJ1-1	CATSRVIGPPEAFF	TGTGCCACCAGCAGAGTTATTGGTCCCCCTGAAGCTTTCTTT
TRBV12-3/TRBV12-4	few	NA	TRBJ2-7	CASSLSGGQYF	TGTGCCAGCAGTTTATCGGGCGGGCAGTACTTC
TRBV27	few	TRBD2	TRBJ2-1	CASWPGLQNNEQFF	TGTGCCAGCTGGCCGGGACTACAAAACAATGAGCAGTTCTTC
TRBV9	NA	NA	TRBJ1-4	CASSASGFPSGKLFF	TGTGCCAGCAGCGCCTCGGGGTTCCCGAGCGGGAAACTGTTTTTT
TRBV4-1	NA	NA	TRBJ2-1	CASSHRWGDEQFF	TGCGCCAGCAGCCATCGGTGGGGCGATGAGCAGTTCTTC
TRBV20-1	NA	TRBD1	TRBJ2-7	CSARVVRTGPNEQYF	TGCAGTGCTAGAGTTGTGAGGACAGGGCCAAACGAGCAGTACTTC
TRBV11-1	once	NA	TRBJ1-4	CASSLVLEEKLFF	TGTGCCAGCAGCTTAGTATTAGAAGAAAAACTGTTTTTT
TRBV29-1	NA	NA	TRBJ2-1	CSVVGEGTLHSYNEQFF	TGCAGCGTTGTGGGAGAGGGGACACTACACTCCTACAATGAGCAGTTCTTC
TRBV20-1	NA	NA	TRBJ2-4	CCPRDSEGNIQYF	TGCTGCCCCCGGGACTCCGAAGGAAACATTCAGTACTTC
TRBV10-1	NA	NA	TRBJ2-1	CASSEKRASYNEQFF	TGCGCCAGCAGTGAGAAGAGAGCCTCCTACAATGAGCAGTTCTTC